This T cell receptor beta chain is drawn from a study of CD8 T cells in ankylosing spondylitis. Overall study findings and caveats: A TCR beta motif of fewer than ten highly homologous variants appeared characteristic of ankylosing spondylitis blood.

TCRdb itself ran the 5' RACE reads through MiXCR, one entry per CDR3 protein. The table shows more than 600,000 distinct CDR3 sequences, with around 20% occurring only once. Germline loops: CDR1 SGHTA, CDR2 FQGNSA. Trimming stripped 0 bases from V and 3 bases from J, with 12 bases between. The CDR3 runs to 15 residues. This clonotype has more than one count but fewer than ten. Its antigen is undetermined. The receptor was derived from a male donor with ankylosing spondylitis. Sequencing input: blood, either unsorted or a sorted T cell fraction (not recorded which). The chain has TRBV7-2 and TRBJ2-7; possible D gene TRBD2, 6 bases. Here the CDR3 reads CASSLAIRGLYEQYF. The CDR3, as DNA: TGTGCCAGCAGCTTAGCGATCCGGGGACTCTACGAGCAGTACTTC.